The rows below give T cell receptor beta chains drawn from one sample of a study of OX40 agonist ivuxolimab in advanced cancers. Using immunoSEQ multiplex PCR, the repertoire was profiled, and TCRdb retains in-frame clones only, with some absent. This sample has 76,000 or so clones; around nine tenths occur once, and the top ten carry under 15%. The sequencing used CD4+ or CD8+ T cells sorted from blood, collected in a trial of the OX40 agonist ivuxolimab. The origin of the receptors is an adult with an advanced solid tumor such as melanoma, head and neck, liver or kidney cancer. Each CDR3 is given with its conserved first and last residue. A D gene is named only where the DNA matches it firmly. Part of the rows lack a size; the others show once, few, many or a class for expanded clones.

j_call: TRBJ2-5
d_call: NA
clone_size: NA
v_call: TRBV5-4
cdr3_aa: CASNARGMGQETQYF
cdr3_nt: TGTGCCAGCAATGCCCGCGGGATGGGTCAAGAGACCCAGTACTTC

j_call: TRBJ2-1
d_call: NA
clone_size: NA
v_call: TRBV27
cdr3_aa: CASSLGQGSGNEQFF
cdr3_nt: TGTGCCAGCAGTTTAGGGCAGGGGAGCGGGAATGAGCAGTTCTTC

j_call: TRBJ2-5
d_call: NA
clone_size: NA
v_call: TRBV4-1
cdr3_aa: CASSLADTPQETQYF
cdr3_nt: TGCGCCAGCAGCCTTGCGGACACCCCTCAAGAGACCCAGTACTTC

j_call: TRBJ2-7
d_call: NA
clone_size: NA
v_call: TRBV11-3
cdr3_aa: CASIPGTGNYEQYF
cdr3_nt: TGTGCCAGCATCCCCGGGACGGGGAACTACGAGCAGTACTTC

j_call: TRBJ1-1
d_call: NA
clone_size: NA
v_call: TRBV9
cdr3_aa: CASSVGGGPNTEAFF
cdr3_nt: TGTGCCAGCAGCGTAGGGGGAGGGCCGAACACTGAAGCTTTCTTT

j_call: TRBJ2-5
d_call: NA
clone_size: NA
v_call: TRBV28
cdr3_aa: CASSLLDLGLASPETQYF
cdr3_nt: TGTGCCAGCAGTCTGCTCGATTTGGGGCTAGCTTCGCCAGAGACCCAGTACTTC

j_call: TRBJ1-1
d_call: NA
clone_size: NA
v_call: TRBV10-1
cdr3_aa: CASSETRNTEAFF
cdr3_nt: TGCGCCAGCAGTGAGACGAGGAACACTGAAGCTTTCTTT

j_call: TRBJ2-5
d_call: NA
clone_size: NA
v_call: TRBV2
cdr3_aa: CASMDRGETQYF
cdr3_nt: TGTGCCAGCATGGACCGGGGGGAGACCCAGTACTTC

j_call: TRBJ1-1
d_call: TRBD1
clone_size: NA
v_call: TRBV18
cdr3_aa: CASSPDIRGPTEAFF
cdr3_nt: TGTGCCAGCTCACCGGACATCAGGGGGCCTACTGAAGCTTTCTTT

j_call: TRBJ1-1
d_call: NA
clone_size: few
v_call: TRBV6-6
cdr3_aa: CASSYPERGKSGAFF
cdr3_nt: TGTGCCAGCAGTTACCCTGAGAGAGGGAAAAGCGGAGCTTTCTTT

j_call: TRBJ2-7
d_call: NA
clone_size: NA
v_call: TRBV25-1
cdr3_aa: CASSGRRLYEQYF
cdr3_nt: TGTGCCAGCAGTGGACGACGACTCTACGAGCAGTACTTC

j_call: TRBJ2-1
d_call: NA
clone_size: NA
v_call: TRBV7-9
cdr3_aa: CASTGDSFNEQFF
cdr3_nt: TGTGCCAGCACCGGAGACAGTTTCAATGAGCAGTTCTTC

j_call: TRBJ1-4
d_call: NA
clone_size: NA
v_call: TRBV7-9
cdr3_aa: CASSLVMGLATNEKLFF
cdr3_nt: TGTGCCAGCAGCTTAGTGATGGGGTTGGCTACTAATGAAAAACTGTTTTTT

j_call: TRBJ2-1
d_call: NA
clone_size: few
v_call: TRBV30
cdr3_aa: CAWAGLTGYNEQFF
cdr3_nt: TGTGCCTGGGCGGGTCTTACGGGGTACAATGAGCAGTTCTTC

j_call: TRBJ2-1
d_call: NA
clone_size: NA
v_call: TRBV6-6
cdr3_aa: CASRDPWRNNEQFF
cdr3_nt: TGTGCCAGCAGGGATCCGTGGAGGAACAATGAGCAGTTCTTC

j_call: TRBJ1-1
d_call: TRBD1
clone_size: NA
v_call: TRBV10-3
cdr3_aa: CAISGQGHSTEAFF
cdr3_nt: TGTGCCATCAGTGGACAGGGGCACTCCACTGAAGCTTTCTTT

j_call: TRBJ2-7
d_call: TRBD2
clone_size: NA
v_call: TRBV5-4
cdr3_aa: CASSLDFPALAGGYEQYF
cdr3_nt: TGTGCCAGCAGCTTGGATTTCCCCGCCTTAGCGGGAGGCTACGAGCAGTACTTC

j_call: TRBJ2-6
d_call: NA
clone_size: NA
v_call: TRBV10-3
cdr3_aa: CAISQGSGANVLTF
cdr3_nt: TGTGCCATCAGTCAGGGATCTGGGGCCAACGTCCTGACTTTC

j_call: TRBJ2-7
d_call: TRBD1
clone_size: NA
v_call: TRBV28
cdr3_aa: CAISWGQGAEQYF
cdr3_nt: TGTGCCATCTCTTGGGGACAGGGGGCCGAGCAGTACTTC

j_call: TRBJ1-2
d_call: TRBD1
clone_size: NA
v_call: TRBV7-2
cdr3_aa: CASTPDRNYGYTF
cdr3_nt: TGTGCCAGCACCCCGGACAGGAACTATGGCTACACCTTC

j_call: TRBJ1-2
d_call: NA
clone_size: NA
v_call: TRBV19
cdr3_aa: CASSPLLGYGYTF
cdr3_nt: TGTGCCAGTTCACCTCTCTTAGGCTATGGCTACACCTTC

j_call: TRBJ2-7
d_call: NA
clone_size: NA
v_call: TRBV27
cdr3_aa: CASSQTGSGLYEQYF
cdr3_nt: TGTGCCAGCAGCCAGACAGGTAGTGGCCTCTACGAGCAGTACTTC

j_call: TRBJ1-1
d_call: TRBD1
clone_size: NA
v_call: TRBV29-1
cdr3_aa: CSGIRQGITTEAFF
cdr3_nt: TGCAGCGGGATCAGACAGGGCATTACCACTGAAGCTTTCTTT

j_call: TRBJ2-7
d_call: TRBD2
clone_size: NA
v_call: TRBV7-9
cdr3_aa: CASSLPLAGGRDSFGEQYF
cdr3_nt: TGTGCCAGCAGCCTCCCACTAGCGGGAGGCCGCGACTCCTTTGGTGAGCAGTACTTC

j_call: TRBJ2-7
d_call: TRBD1
clone_size: NA
v_call: TRBV11-1
cdr3_aa: CASSWGQGSTPYSYKQYF
cdr3_nt: TGTGCCAGCAGCTGGGGACAGGGATCTACTCCGTACTCCTACAAGCAGTACTTC

j_call: TRBJ1-1
d_call: NA
clone_size: NA
v_call: TRBV6-1
cdr3_aa: CASSHGTAEAFF
cdr3_nt: TGTGCCAGCAGCCACGGGACGGCGGAAGCTTTCTTT

j_call: TRBJ2-7
d_call: TRBD1
clone_size: NA
v_call: TRBV4-1
cdr3_aa: CASSGTGGYEQYF
cdr3_nt: TGCGCCAGCAGCGGGACAGGGGGCTACGAGCAGTACTTC

j_call: TRBJ1-2
d_call: NA
clone_size: NA
v_call: TRBV5-6
cdr3_aa: CASNPGGTRSYGYTF
cdr3_nt: TGTGCCAGCAACCCGGGTGGGACACGGTCCTATGGCTACACCTTC

j_call: TRBJ1-1
d_call: NA
clone_size: NA
v_call: TRBV28
cdr3_aa: CASSLLPLNTEAFF
cdr3_nt: TGTGCCAGCAGTTTATTACCACTGAACACTGAAGCTTTCTTT

j_call: TRBJ2-7
d_call: NA
clone_size: NA
v_call: TRBV18
cdr3_aa: CASSPPSGAYEQYF
cdr3_nt: TGTGCCAGCTCACCACCCTCAGGGGCCTACGAGCAGTACTTC

j_call: TRBJ2-7
d_call: TRBD2
clone_size: NA
v_call: TRBV2
cdr3_aa: CASGAGSEQYF
cdr3_nt: TGTGCCAGCGGAGCGGGAAGCGAGCAGTACTTC

j_call: TRBJ2-7
d_call: TRBD2
clone_size: NA
v_call: TRBV11-3
cdr3_aa: CASGRGTSGYEQYF
cdr3_nt: TGTGCCAGCGGGCGTGGGACTAGCGGATACGAGCAGTACTTC

j_call: TRBJ2-7
d_call: TRBD2
clone_size: few
v_call: TRBV2
cdr3_aa: CASSIGGGSGRTYEQYF
cdr3_nt: TGTGCCAGCAGTATTGGAGGTGGTAGCGGGAGGACGTACGAGCAGTACTTC

j_call: TRBJ2-7
d_call: TRBD1
clone_size: NA
v_call: TRBV27
cdr3_aa: CASSWGQGVYEQYF
cdr3_nt: TGTGCCAGCAGTTGGGGACAGGGGGTCTACGAGCAGTACTTC

j_call: TRBJ2-1
d_call: TRBD1
clone_size: NA
v_call: TRBV28
cdr3_aa: CASSRQGDSYNEQFF
cdr3_nt: TGTGCCAGCAGTCGACAGGGGGACTCCTACAATGAGCAGTTCTTC

j_call: TRBJ2-5
d_call: NA
clone_size: NA
v_call: TRBV6-6
cdr3_aa: CASRTRGNETQYF
cdr3_nt: TGTGCCAGCAGAACCCGGGGAAATGAGACCCAGTACTTC

j_call: TRBJ1-1
d_call: NA
clone_size: many
v_call: TRBV4-1
cdr3_aa: CASSQVRAGISSVNTEAFF
cdr3_nt: TGCGCCAGCAGCCAAGTTAGGGCAGGCATCAGCTCTGTGAACACTGAAGCTTTCTTT

j_call: TRBJ1-4
d_call: NA
clone_size: once
v_call: TRBV6-6
cdr3_aa: CASSYIQPTNEKLFF
cdr3_nt: TGTGCCAGCAGTTACATACAACCAACTAATGAAAAACTGTTTTTT

j_call: TRBJ2-2
d_call: NA
clone_size: NA
v_call: TRBV4-2
cdr3_aa: CASSHDVTGTGELFF
cdr3_nt: TGTGCCAGCAGCCATGACGTTACTGGCACCGGGGAGCTGTTTTTT

j_call: TRBJ2-7
d_call: TRBD2
clone_size: once
v_call: TRBV19
cdr3_aa: CASSRSTLAGLYEQYF
cdr3_nt: TGTGCCAGTAGCAGAAGCACGCTAGCGGGGTTATACGAGCAGTACTTC

j_call: TRBJ1-6
d_call: NA
clone_size: NA
v_call: TRBV7-9
cdr3_aa: CASSLESGNSPLHF
cdr3_nt: TGTGCCAGCAGCTTAGAAAGTGGGAATTCACCCCTCCACTTT

j_call: TRBJ2-2
d_call: TRBD2
clone_size: NA
v_call: TRBV5-1
cdr3_aa: CASSLAAGVRNGELFF
cdr3_nt: TGCGCCAGCAGCTTGGCCGCGGGGGTGCGTAACGGGGAGCTGTTTTTT

j_call: TRBJ1-5
d_call: TRBD1
clone_size: NA
v_call: TRBV7-2
cdr3_aa: CASSLADRGQPQHF
cdr3_nt: TGTGCCAGCAGCTTAGCGGACAGGGGTCAGCCCCAGCATTTT